What follows are 5 T cell receptor beta chains derived from one specimen sequenced in a study of blood T cell repertoires in COVID-19. Generated by immunoSEQ multiplex PCR, the TCRdb table keeps only in-frame clones and is missing some. Of about 320,000 clones listed, roughly nine tenths are singletons. The sequenced material came from peripheral blood. These receptors originate from a woman aged 25-40 years with COVID-19, enrolled during active disease.

The chain employs TRBV21-1 and TRBJ1-6; the table's D call of TRBD1 was not tested on the DNA. TRBV21-1 is a pseudogene. The CDR3 totals 17 residues. CDR3: CASSTSPLGQPRGPLHF. The CDR3 DNA is TGTGCCAGCAGCACTTCCCCCCTGGGACAGCCGCGTGGACCCCTCCACTTT.

Details on this clone: One junction end does not reproduce the germline sequence, and a read error may be involved. The chain employs TRBV4-1 and TRBJ1-1; no clear D gene. Germline assignment: CDR1 MGHRA and CDR2 YSYEKL. This CDR3 comprises 13 residues. CDR3 region: CASRQGNTNEAFF. The CDR3 bases are TGCGCCAGCCGCCAAGGAAATACTAATGAAGCTTTCTTT.

V usage is TRBV5-5 and J usage is TRBJ1-1, with 9 positions matching TRBD1. This CDR3 comprises 17 residues. Germline V gives CDR1 SGHKS, CDR2 YYEKEE (reference sequence). After removal of 3 bases from V and 1 base from J, the junction contained 10 bases not matched to a gene. DNA of the CDR3: TGTGCCAGCAGCTATAGCAACAGGGGGCTCCGGAACACTGAAGCTTTCTTT. It codes for CASSYSNRGLRNTEAFF. Combining the CDR3 with reference TRBV5-5 and TRBJ1-1 gives the whole variable domain DAGVTQSPTHLIKTRGQQVTLRCSPISGHKSVSWYQQVLGQGPQFIFQYYEKEERGRGNFPDRFSARQFPNYSSELNVNALLLGDSALYLCASSYSNRGLRNTEAFFGQGTRLTVV.

The chain is built from TRBV5-1 and TRBJ2-7, with TRBD2 as a possible D gene (5 bases). Trimming left V 3 bases short and J 6 bases short, with 13 bases between. CDR1 and CDR2 from the germline V gene are SGHRS and YFSETQ. The CDR3 spans 13 residues. The CDR3 nucleotides are TGCGCCAGCAGCTGGGGATCGAGGGCCGAGCAGTACTTC. It specifies CASSWGSRAEQYF.

This clone was seen just once. J is TRBJ1-2 and V is TRBV28, with TRBD1 as a possible D gene (5 bases). CDR3 length: 14 residues. The V and J ends lost 3 bases and 11 bases respectively, with 19 bases between them. The germline V gene encodes CDR1 MDHEN and CDR2 SYDVKM. CDR3: CASSLGSRTGGYTF. The DNA for the CDR3 is TGTGCCAGCAGTTTGGGGTCCCGCACGGGGGGGTACACCTTC.